The 25 T cell receptor beta chains below were found in one sample sequenced in a study of shared clonotypes between healthy human individuals. Repertoires were generated with immunoSEQ multiplex PCR, while TCRdb's copy carries only in-frame clones and drops some. The sample has about 710,000 clones, around 73% seen once. The sequencing sample was made of memory CD4+ T cells sorted from blood. Subset defined: CD45RA-negative fraction. All receptors derive from a young woman in good health.

The chain couples TRBV19 to TRBJ2-5, with D uncertain. The CDR3 sequence is 13 residues long. Trimming removed 4 bases from V and 1 base from J, with 7 bases in between. Germline-derived CDR1 and CDR2 are LNHDA and SQIVND (reference sequence). The CDR3 region has the DNA TGTGCCAGTAGTAGGGGATTCCAAGAGACCCAGTACTTC. Its protein product is CASSRGFQETQYF.

This clone was observed a single time. The junction shows a germline mismatch at one end, possibly a read error. The V and J genes are TRBV9 and TRBJ1-2; no reliable D call. Germline CDR1 reads SGDLS; CDR2 reads YYNGEE. The CDR3 is made up of 13 amino acids. CDR3 sequence reads: CASSVGGSWATAF. CDR3 DNA: TGTGCCAGCAGCGTAGGAGGTTCATGGGCCACCGCCTTC. Full variable domain (remainder filled in from reference TRBV9 and TRBJ1-2): DSGVTQTPKHLITATGQRVTLRCSPRSGDLSVYWYQQSLDQGLQFLIQYYNGEERAKGNILERFSAQQFPDLHSELNLSSLELGDSALYFCASSVGGSWATAFGSGTRLTVV.

This chain links TRBV5-8 with TRBJ2-6; 9 bases match TRBD2. This CDR3 is 19 amino acids long. The germline V gene has CDR1 SGHTS and CDR2 YDEGEE. The V gene end was trimmed by 0 bases and the J gene end by 2 bases; junction bases not matched to a gene: 9. CDR3 residues: CASSLVQGLAGTGANVLTF. CDR3 bases: TGTGCCAGCAGCTTGGTGCAGGGGCTAGCGGGAACTGGGGCCAACGTCCTGACTTTC.

This chain uses TRBV29-1 with TRBJ2-2, with D hard to call. The V gene's germline CDR1 is SQVTM and CDR2 ANQGSEA. Trimming removed 5 bases from V and 1 base from J, with 11 bases in between. This CDR3 contains 14 residues. The CDR3: CSVRIQGNTGELFF. DNA of the CDR3: TGCAGCGTTCGGATACAAGGGAACACCGGGGAGCTGTTTTTT.

The V gene is TRBV19, the J gene TRBJ1-1; no clear D. This CDR3 is 16 amino acids long. Germline V gene lookup returns CDR1 LNHDA and CDR2 SQIVND (reference sequence). Between the trimmed V and J ends, which lost 0 bases and 0 bases, there was a span of 11 bases. In nucleotides, the CDR3 is TGTGCCAGTAGTATAGACCCGTCTAATTTGAACACTGAAGCTTTCTTT. It is translated as CASSIDPSNLNTEAFF.

In DNA, the CDR3 is TGTGCCAGCAGTCAGTTGGCGGGAGGGAGGGAGCTGTTTTTT. Protein sequence: CASSQLAGGRELFF. The rearrangement links TRBV6-6 to TRBJ2-2, with 9 nucleotides matching TRBD2. The CDR3 runs to 14 residues. V dropped 5 bases and J dropped 9; count of bases not matched to a gene: 7. Germline CDR1 reads MNHNY; CDR2 reads SVGAGI (reference sequence).

This clone was detected many times. CDR3 sequence reads: CASSPPGRRGDTQYF. In DNA form, the CDR3 reads TGTGCCAGCAGTCCACCGGGTAGACGAGGAGATACGCAGTATTTT. J is TRBJ2-3 and V is TRBV28, with D uncertain. Germline V CDR1 and CDR2: MDHEN, SYDVKM. This CDR3 is built from 15 residues. Trimming removed 5 bases from V and 5 bases from J, with 17 bases in between.

This chain joins TRBV11-2 and TRBJ1-4; D gene uncertain. With 4 bases removed from V and 7 bases from J, the gap between germline ends came to 7 bases. The CDR3 sequence is 12 residues long. The germline V gene has CDR1 SGHAT and CDR2 FQNNGV. The CDR3 region is CASSSRFEKLFF. Written as DNA, the CDR3 is TGTGCCAGCAGCTCCAGGTTTGAAAAACTGTTTTTT.

The V gene is TRBV19, the J gene TRBJ1-2; a weak D match, TRBD1 (6 bases). Germline V gene data show CDR1 as LNHDA and CDR2 as SQIVND (reference sequence). V dropped 10 bases and J dropped 7 bases, with 31 bases sitting between them. The CDR3 is 17 amino acids. CDR3 loop: CATEFKQGPAPGCGYTF. For the CDR3, the DNA is TGTGCCACCGAATTTAAACAGGGTCCCGCCCCCGGTTGTGGCTACACCTTC.

The V call is TRBV28, the J call TRBJ1-1; TRBD1 matches 7 bases. V was pared by 8 bases and J by 4 bases, with 7 bases of the junction left unmatched. The CDR3 length is 13 residues. Germline values: CDR1 MDHEN, CDR2 SYDVKM. The CDR3 loop is CASGLTGPTEAFF. CDR3 sequence (DNA): TGTGCCAGCGGCTTGACAGGGCCCACTGAAGCTTTCTTT.

The rearrangement joins TRBV11-3 to TRBJ2-7; 7 nucleotides line up with TRBD2. The CDR3 contains 12 residues. V shed 8 bases and J 6 bases; nucleotides not matched to a gene: 7. Germline CDR1 is SGHNT and CDR2 is YENEEA. The CDR3 protein is CASGFGGGEQYF. The CDR3 DNA reads TGTGCCAGCGGATTTGGCGGGGGCGAGCAGTACTTC.

The chain recombines TRBV28 with TRBJ2-2; D assignment may be TRBD1 or TRBD2 (9 bases each). Per the germline V gene, CDR1 is MDHEN and CDR2 is SYDVKM. The CDR3 spans 17 residues. Trimming removed 6 bases at V and 1 base at J, with 18 bases between. The CDR3 region is CASRQGASGMNTGELFF. The CDR3, as DNA: TGTGCCAGCAGACAGGGGGCTAGCGGGATGAACACCGGGGAGCTGTTTTTT.

Only a few counts were recorded for this clone. This sample includes further DNA sequences coding for the same CDR3. V usage is TRBV5-1 and J usage is TRBJ2-7; weak D call: TRBD1 (6 bases). With 4 bases removed from V and 0 bases from J, the gap between germline ends came to 14 bases. The germline gives CDR1 SGHRS, CDR2 YFSETQ. The length of the CDR3 is 15 residues. CDR3 nucleotides: TGCGCCAGCAGCGACAGGACGGGAAGCTCCTACGAGCAGTACTTC. This translates into CASSDRTGSSYEQYF.

The chain uses TRBV7-9 and TRBJ2-3; TRBD1 might be the D (7 bases). This CDR3 is 16 amino acids long. Germline-derived CDR1 and CDR2 are SEHNR and FQNEAQ (reference sequence). V was shortened by 0 bases and J by 2 bases, with 12 bases between the two germline ends. The CDR3 DNA sequence: TGTGCCAGCAGCTTAGCAGGGGGGACAGACACAGATACGCAGTATTTT. This gives the protein CASSLAGGTDTDTQYF. The full variable domain, in which reference TRBV7-9 and TRBJ2-3 provide the parts outside the CDR3, is DTGVSQNPRHKITKRGQNVTFRCDPISEHNRLYWYRQTLGQGPEFLTYFQNEAQLEKSRLLSDRFSAERPKGSFSTLEIQRTEQGDSAMYLCASSLAGGTDTDTQYFGPGTRLTVL.

This clone showed up many times. The V call is TRBV11-2, the J call TRBJ2-1; TRBD2 agrees at 8 bases. CDR1 and CDR2 from the germline V gene are SGHAT and FQNNGV. This CDR3 is 13 amino acids long. Trimming removed 3 bases from V and 5 bases from J; junction bases left unmatched: 0. DNA for the CDR3: TGTGCCAGCAGCTTGGGACTAGACAATGAGCAGTTCTTC. It encodes CASSLGLDNEQFF.

V gene TRBV7-3 combines with J gene TRBJ1-2; 7 bases match TRBD1. Trimming cost V 1 base and J 8 bases; bases outside gene matches: 4. CDR3 length: 13 residues. Germline CDR1 is SGHTA and CDR2 is FQGTGA. The chain's CDR3 is CASSLKTGCGYTF. The CDR3 DNA reads TGTGCCAGCAGCTTAAAGACAGGGTGCGGCTACACCTTC. Combining the CDR3 with reference TRBV7-3 and TRBJ1-2 gives the whole variable domain GAGVSQTPSNKVTEKGKYVELRCDPISGHTALYWYRQSLGQGPEFLIYFQGTGAADDSGLPNDRFFAVRPEGSVSTLKIQRTERGDSAVYLCASSLKTGCGYTFGSGTRLTVV.

The gene calls are TRBV30 and TRBJ1-5; 10 nucleotides align to TRBD1. Germline V gene sequence: CDR1 GTSNPN, CDR2 SVGIG (reference sequence). V lost 1 base to trimming and J lost 6 bases; unmatched junction nucleotides: 6. This CDR3 is 15 amino acids long. CDR3 in amino acids: CAWSDWTGGVQPQHF. The CDR3 bases are TGTGCCTGGAGTGATTGGACAGGGGGTGTTCAGCCCCAGCATTTT.

The chain links TRBV30 to TRBJ2-2; D not resolved. Trimming shortened V by 7 bases and J by 0 bases, and 15 bases separated the two germline ends. From germline, CDR1 is GTSNPN and CDR2 SVGIG (reference sequence). This CDR3 has 15 residues. DNA of the CDR3: TGTGCCTCCCGAGCGATACCCGCGAACACCGGGGAGCTGTTTTTT. Translating gives CASRAIPANTGELFF.

V and J are TRBV7-2 and TRBJ2-5, with TRBD2 matching 10 bases. This CDR3 region has 17 residues. Germline V CDR1 and CDR2: SGHTA, FQGNSA. Trimming took 4 bases from V and 5 from J; bases not matched to a gene: 13. CDR3 region: CASSSRGGAGGFETQYF. The CDR3 DNA is TGTGCCAGCAGCTCCCGAGGGGGAGCGGGAGGGTTCGAGACCCAGTACTTC.

The gene calls are TRBV4-1 and TRBJ2-2; weak D call: TRBD1 (6 bases). Germline loops: CDR1 MGHRA, CDR2 YSYEKL. The CDR3 consists of 15 residues. Trimming removed 0 bases at V and 3 bases at J, with 8 bases between. CDR3 sequence: CASSQERGYTGELFF. CDR3 bases: TGCGCCAGCAGCCAAGAAAGGGGGTACACCGGGGAGCTGTTTTTT.

The chain combines TRBV27 with TRBJ2-7; 11 positions match TRBD2. Looked up from germline, CDR1 is MNHEY and CDR2 is SMNVEV (reference sequence). CDR3 length: 14 residues. V trimming: 5 bases; J trimming: 6 bases; junction bases outside the gene matches: 6. CDR3 in DNA: TGTGCCAGCAGTAGACTAGCGGGACTCGCCGAGCAGTACTTC. It codes for CASSRLAGLAEQYF.

This chain connects TRBV25-1 to TRBJ2-3; 12 nucleotides agree with TRBD2. V gave up 3 bases and J gave up 5 bases; unmatched junction bases: 3. This CDR3 is 15 amino acids long. Germline CDR1 is MGHDK and CDR2 is SYGVNS. The CDR3 reads CASSETSGSLDTQYF. The CDR3 DNA reads TGTGCCAGCAGTGAGACTAGCGGGAGTTTAGATACGCAGTATTTT.

This clone appeared a single time. V usage is TRBV7-9 and J usage is TRBJ1-2; D unclear. The CDR3 sequence is 14 residues long. Germline lookup yields CDR1 SEHNR and CDR2 FQNEAQ (reference sequence). Trimming took 5 bases from V and 2 from J, leaving 12 bases between them. In DNA form, the CDR3 reads TGTGCCAGCAGCACCGGAGCAGGAAACTATGGCTACACCTTC. Translating it yields CASSTGAGNYGYTF.

This clone has a single count. The rearrangement joins TRBV5-6 to TRBJ2-2; 7 bases map to TRBD2. J gave up 2 bases and V 2 bases, and 9 bases lay outside the gene matches. Germline V gene sequence: CDR1 SGHDT, CDR2 YYEEEE. The CDR3 extends over 17 amino acids. The CDR3 nucleotides read TGTGCCAGCAGCTTCCCGGGGAGCGGGGCAAACACCGGGGAGCTGTTTTTT. Translating gives CASSFPGSGANTGELFF.

The chain's CDR3 is CASKGDQSVQYF. The CDR3 nucleotides are TGTGCCAGCAAGGGGGATCAAAGTGTCCAGTACTTC. The rearrangement links TRBV2 to TRBJ2-5; tentatively, D is TRBD1 (6 bases). V was pared by 7 bases and J by 10 bases, with 16 bases between. The CDR3 is made up of 12 amino acids. The germline V gene has CDR1 SNHLY and CDR2 FYNNEI.